This T cell receptor beta chain was identified in a study of T cells in Graves' hyperthyroidism and ophthalmopathy. Amplification targeted TCR beta CDR3 regions from RNA transcripts. An initial round of RT-PCR targeting the TCR CDR3 relied on the HTBI primer set. One entry per CDR3 protein results from TCRdb running MiXCR on the multiplex PCR reads. The sample has about 840,000 distinct CDR3 sequences; around 38% are singletons. This CDR3 contains 17 residues. V lost 4 bases, J lost 5 bases, and 23 bases lay in between. The V gene's germline CDR1 is LNHNV and CDR2 YYDKDF (reference sequence). At least ten counts were recorded for this clonotype.

The rearrangement joins TRBV15 to TRBJ2-5; a possible D gene is TRBD2 (5 bases). Sequencing was done on a sample of blood. This receptor was taken from a man in his late teens or twenties with Graves' hyperthyroidism. In nucleotides, the CDR3 is TGTGCCACCAGCAAAGATTTAGAGAGGGCTTCTTGGGAGACCCAGTACTTC. This encodes CATSKDLERASWETQYF.